Here is one T cell receptor (beta chain) with its context. Its specificity is not known. The PCR made use of 60 Vbeta and 13 Jbeta primers. Generated by immunoSEQ multiplex PCR, the TCRdb table keeps only in-frame clones and is missing some. The table lists hundreds of thousands of clones, approximately 82% of them singletons. CDR3 size: 14 residues. Germline lookup yields CDR1 LNHDA and CDR2 SQIVND (reference sequence). V lost 3 bases to trimming and J lost 5 bases; unmatched junction nucleotides: 6. The data are from a study of cytomegalovirus exposure and HLA in healthy donors. Study results and caveats: Donor immune exposure was known only as CMV serostatus. In a later analysis, DRB1 alleles had the most associated TCRs; HLA-C alleles the fewest. Listed as cytomegalovirus-associated were 150 or so TCR beta chains. For presence/absence analyses, sequencing depth was assumed to be roughly uniform across donors.

The clonotype originates from a male donor in good health and CMV-seronegative. Sequenced material: PBMCs. V usage is TRBV19 and J usage is TRBJ2-5; TRBD1 agrees at 7 bases. CDR3 sequence (DNA): TGTGCCAGTAGTATGACAGGGCCAGGGGAGACCCAGTACTTC. Its translation is CASSMTGPGETQYF.